This T cell receptor (beta chain) derives from a study of shared clonotypes between healthy human individuals (dated by TCRdb to 2020 to 2022). Background for the entire study: The cohort comprised a couple of women and a few men aged 18 to 49 years. For each donor, CD4 naive and CD4 memory were each run on three plates, CD8 naive on two plates, and CD8 memory on one plate. The study deeply sequenced blood TCR repertoires of five healthy adults to estimate repertoire size and the extent of clonotype sharing between individuals. To increase sequencing depth and limit assay-specific biases, different laboratories used diverse techniques to prepare libraries and sequence TCR repertoires. Leukapheresis yielded between about 0.85 and 10 billion PBMCs per donor.

Using the deep immunoSEQ assay, multiplex PCR amplified TCR CDR3 regions from genomic DNA. Extracted genomic DNA from each cell subset was spread evenly across all wells of several immunoSEQ 96-well plates, with each plate serving as a replicate. For sorted subsets, approximately 190 ng genomic DNA, equal to some 30,000 T cell genomes, was loaded into each replicate PCR. The purified libraries were quantified using a Qubit 3.0 fluorometer, sized with a Bioanalyzer 2100, and then quantified again using the KAPA Library Quantification kit. Each immunoSEQ 96-well plate was sequenced on its own single-read 150-cycle Illumina NextSeq 550 flow cell. As for the original processing: The immunoSEQ output contained only junctional sequences without quality scores, so filtering could not match that applied to full-length reads. Sequences were annotated with PyIR, a Python wrapper for IgBLAST v1.9, using IMGT germline references to assign V/J genes and CDR3. Any read was removed if the V/J assignment was weak (E-value above 1e-6), the CDR3 was missing, or the read contained stop codons, out-of-frame junctions, or ambiguous translated residues. A V3J clonotype was defined by an identical inferred V gene, J gene, and CDR3 amino acid sequence. The percentage overlap between two repertoires was calculated by dividing the number of shared unique clonotypes by the size of the smaller repertoire. Three approaches were used to assess repertoire richness: RTK rarefaction, the Chao1 estimator, and Recon v2.1 estimates of unobserved clonotypes. For all TCRbeta clonotypes obtained by the gDNA method from a few donors, generation probabilities were computed with OLGA. The table was pulled from immuneACCESS by TCRdb, which kept in-frame rearrangements only. Such tables lose some clones; where checked, under half of the loss comes from unresolved V genes, and the rest has no known cause. V, J and clone size reflect that table, while D and trimming were determined from the DNA. The sample data list approximately 700,000 clones, and approximately 73% of these were observed just once. The ten largest clones add up to 1.5% to 2% of the sample.

Here is what the overall study found, with its caveats: Across a few donors, roughly 5% of naive CD4, around 3.3% of naive CD8, 2% to 2.5% of memory CD4, and 0.3% to 0.45% of memory CD8 clonotypes were shared. Compared with non-shared clonotypes, the clonotypes found in all four sorted-subset donors had higher generation probabilities. Based on pairwise subsampling, the degree of clonotype sharing among donors was expected to be affected by sequencing depth. Naive subsets generally had larger estimated clonotype richness than memory subsets did. The genetic and exposure-history diversity represented was limited by the small number of donors. Incomplete sequencing was indicated by rarefaction of sorted-subset datasets, despite the large sequencing depth. Only blood was sampled, and tissue TCR repertoires likely differ from those in blood.

The donors were healthy, HIV-negative adults who had no recently reported acute infections or vaccinations. Every donor was a Caucasian adult residing in Nashville, Tennessee, USA. CD4+ T cells were enriched by magnetic negative selection; naive cells were then positively selected on CD45RA, and the negative fraction formed the memory subset. Blood was obtained by leukapheresis, after which PBMCs were separated by Ficoll-Histopaque density gradient centrifugation and cryopreserved in liquid nitrogen vapor phase. Analytical flow cytometry was used to check the purity and quantity of each magnetically sorted T cell population. From each sorted fraction, genomic DNA was isolated and quantified by UV absorbance on a Nanodrop 2000c. Looking up the germline V gene (reference sequence) yields CDR1 SGHNT and CDR2 YYREEE. The germline V and J ends show losses of 0 bases and 4 bases respectively, and no gene match explains 2 bases of the junction. The CDR3 sequence holds 15 residues, the cysteine and phenylalanine included. Only the CDR3 portion is preserved as DNA: 45 bases, with reading frame beginning at the first base.

A word on this clone: Its specific antigen is unknown. There are no base qualities to consult, and no much larger clone falls within one base.

The source of this sequence is a woman in her twenties or thirties in good health. The sequence links TRBV5-4 to TRBJ2-2, and 8 bases in between align with TRBD1. Input material: memory CD4+ T cells sorted from blood. Per the publication, the cell subset or site label means: CD45RA-negative fraction. The CDR3 sequence is CASSLGDRSTGELFF. Read as DNA, the sequence is TGTGCCAGCAGCTTGGGGGACAGGAGCACCGGGGAGCTGTTTTTT.